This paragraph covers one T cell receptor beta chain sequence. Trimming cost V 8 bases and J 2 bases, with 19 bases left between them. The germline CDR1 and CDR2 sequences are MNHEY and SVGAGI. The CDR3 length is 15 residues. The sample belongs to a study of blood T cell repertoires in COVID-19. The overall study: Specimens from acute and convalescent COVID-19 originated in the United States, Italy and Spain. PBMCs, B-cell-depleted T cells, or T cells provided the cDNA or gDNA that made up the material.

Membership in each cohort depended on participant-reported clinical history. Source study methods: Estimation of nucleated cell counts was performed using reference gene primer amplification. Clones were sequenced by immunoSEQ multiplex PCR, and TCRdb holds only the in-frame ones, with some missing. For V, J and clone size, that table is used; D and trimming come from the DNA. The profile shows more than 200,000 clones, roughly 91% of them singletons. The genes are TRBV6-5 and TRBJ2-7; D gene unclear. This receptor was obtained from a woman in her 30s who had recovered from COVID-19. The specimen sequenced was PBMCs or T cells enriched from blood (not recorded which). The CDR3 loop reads CASGSSSVLTYEQYF. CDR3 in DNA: TGTGCCAGCGGTAGTAGCTCTGTATTGACCTACGAGCAGTACTTC.